Below, 8 T cell receptor beta chains from the same sample are listed, as sequenced in a study of human T cells and chemical hapten exposure. Total RNA came from unfractionated whole blood. TCRdb re-called the 5' RACE reads with MiXCR, one entry per CDR3 protein. The data show about 80,000 distinct CDR3 sequences, less than 20% seen once. The source is a female donor in good health.

This clonotype has more than one count but fewer than ten. The chain recombines TRBV18 with TRBJ1-4; D remains unclear. Trimming removed 3 bases from V and 0 bases from J, with 14 bases in between. Germline CDR1 is KGHSH and CDR2 is LQKENI. The CDR3 is made up of 17 amino acids. The CDR3 DNA follows: TGTGCCAGCTCACCCGGCGACGGCGTTCCAACTAATGAAAAACTGTTTTTT. Its protein is CASSPGDGVPTNEKLFF. Full variable domain (outside the CDR3, taken from reference TRBV18 and TRBJ1-4): NAGVMQNPRHLVRRRGQEARLRCSPMKGHSHVYWYRQLPEEGLKFMVYLQKENIIDESGMPKERFSAEFPKEGPSILRIQQVVRGDSAAYFCASSPGDGVPTNEKLFFGSGTQLSVL.

V usage is TRBV6-2 or TRBV6-3 and J usage is TRBJ1-5; TRBD1 agrees at 7 bases. The CDR3 sequence is 15 residues long. Germline V gene data show CDR1 as MNHEY and CDR2 as SVGEGT. The V and J ends lost 5 bases and 3 bases, in that order; junction bases with no gene match: 7. CDR3 sequence (DNA): TGTGCCAGCAGTGGGGACAGCAGAAACAATCAGCCCCAGCATTTT. This sequence encodes CASSGDSRNNQPQHF.

The chain couples TRBV7-9 to TRBJ1-2; tentatively, D is TRBD1 (5 bases). CDR3 length: 15 amino acids. The V and J ends lost 5 bases and 2 bases respectively, with 15 bases between them. Germline V gene data show CDR1 as SEHNR and CDR2 as FQNEAQ (reference sequence). The CDR3 DNA reads TGTGCCAGCAGCCCACGGACGGAGGGGAACTATGGCTACACCTTC. Translation: CASSPRTEGNYGYTF.

The V call is TRBV28, the J call TRBJ1-1; D is perhaps TRBD1 (5 bases). Trimming pared 10 bases from V and 2 bases from J, leaving 17 bases between. From germline, CDR1 is MDHEN and CDR2 SYDVKM. This CDR3 has 14 amino acids. The CDR3 sequence is CAISAGQGNTEAFF. Here the CDR3 DNA reads TGTGCCATATCAGCAGGGCAGGGAAACACTGAAGCTTTCTTT.

This clonotype was observed a handful of times. This sequence joins TRBV28 and TRBJ1-1; perhaps TRBD1 as D (5 bases). Trimming removed 10 bases from V and 5 bases from J, with 17 bases in between. CDR1 MDHEN and CDR2 SYDVKM come from the germline V gene. This CDR3 is 13 amino acids long. The CDR3 bases are TGTGCCACCAGGTCAGGGATTCTGACTGAAGCTTTCTTT. The encoded protein is CATRSGILTEAFF.

The rearrangement uses TRBV3-1 and TRBJ2-4; D is unresolved. The V gene's germline CDR1 is LGHDT and CDR2 YNNKEL (reference sequence). The CDR3 contains 12 residues. Trimming removed 1 base at V and 8 bases at J, with 6 bases between. As DNA, the CDR3 is TGTGCCAGCAGCCAAGGGCTCGACATTCAGTACTTC. As protein: CASSQGLDIQYF.

This chain joins TRBV25-1 and TRBJ2-3; D is uncertain. V gave up 6 bases and J gave up 2 bases, with 9 bases separating them. Germline CDR1 is MGHDK and CDR2 is SYGVNS. The CDR3 is made up of 13 amino acids. The CDR3 sequence: CASSPTATDTQYF. CDR3 coding DNA: TGTGCCAGCAGCCCAACGGCCACAGATACGCAGTATTTT.

The chain carries TRBV7-9 and TRBJ1-1; D unclear. Germline V gene data show CDR1 as SEHNR and CDR2 as FQNEAQ (reference sequence). The CDR3 is 13 residues long. V lost 4 bases and J 4 bases, leaving 10 bases between the germline ends. In nucleotides, the CDR3 is TGTGCCAGCAGCTCCGACATGGCCACTGAAGCTTTCTTT. It is translated as CASSSDMATEAFF.